The present entry profiles one T cell receptor beta chain with its context. PCR primers comprised 60 Vbeta and 13 Jbeta primers. Some clones are missing from TCRdb's copy, which holds only in-frame ones; the method was immunoSEQ multiplex PCR. The sample comprises roughly 150,000 clones, approximately 82% of which are singletons, and over 9% rests with the top ten. The data derive from a study of cytomegalovirus exposure and HLA in healthy donors. Nominal health characterized the donors when sampled, though unrecorded immune exposures were likely. With V trimmed by 10 bases and J by 1 base, 19 bases remained unmatched. The CDR3 totals 18 residues. Germline V gene lookup returns CDR1 SNHLY and CDR2 FYNNEI.

The rearrangement uses TRBV2 and TRBJ2-1; 7 nucleotides match TRBD2. This receptor was identified in a man younger than 35 in good health and CMV-seropositive. The sample comprised PBMCs. As DNA, the CDR3 is TGTGCCACAAGATCCCTCAGTACTAGCGTCAAATCCTACAATGAGCAGTTCTTC. This translates into CATRSLSTSVKSYNEQFF.